This TCR beta chain was recorded in a study of blood T cells in healthy people across ages. Study-level points and caveats: Older age went with lower TCR beta diversity per million T cells, in a roughly linear way.

Then a second PCR, running about 6 to 12 cycles, was carried out with a sample-barcoded 5' primer and a J-beta primer mix. TCRdb used MiXCR to reprocess the 5' RACE reads, holding one entry per CDR3 protein. The sample gives around 820,000 distinct CDR3 sequences, 25% of which show up once; approximately 4% is in the top ten. To note about this clonotype: The target antigen is unknown.

Germline CDR1 and CDR2: KGHSH and LQKENI. The CDR3 has 14 amino acids. V was cut by 5 bases and J by 8 bases, with 13 bases left in between. Another study also made use of these data, one on T cells of mothers and their children. That source notes: Samples were provided by three healthy Caucasian mothers and their six children. An overlap that was slightly higher, though non-significant, was seen in related mother-child pairs versus unrelated pairs.

The rearrangement uses TRBV18 and TRBJ1-6, with D possibly being TRBD1 (6 bases). This TCR came from a boy between 10 and 17 years old in good health. The source material was blood. The CDR3 DNA follows: TGTGCCAGCTCAGCCCAGGGGTGGGATTCACCCCTCCACTTT. It codes for CASSAQGWDSPLHF.